These 18 T cell receptor beta chains were sequenced from one sample in a study of T cell repertoires in cytomegalovirus infection. Each CDR3 protein is one row after TCRdb ran MiXCR on the reads. Among roughly 800,000 distinct CDR3 sequences, 25% to 30% were seen once, and the ten largest hold around 12%. These receptors lack a known antigen. The source was cultured CD8+ T cells from PBMCs, collected from culture after CMV antigen stimulation. These TCRs come from a human donor in good health (CMV status not recorded). Some clones in this sample may be carry-over from other donors' samples.

This clonotype was picked up many times. The rearrangement links TRBV5-4 to TRBJ2-7; the match to TRBD1 covers 10 bases. J lost 3 bases, V lost 4 bases, and 7 bases had no gene match. The germline gives CDR1 SGHNT, CDR2 YYREEE (reference sequence). This CDR3 has 15 amino acids. CDR3 region: CASSAPGQGRYEQYF. CDR3 DNA sequence: TGTGCCAGCAGCGCACCGGGACAGGGGCGCTACGAGCAGTACTTC.

The sample holds many counts of this clonotype. V gene TRBV12-3 or TRBV12-4 combines with J gene TRBJ2-5; perhaps TRBD2 as D (6 bases). V was pared by 3 bases and J by 1 base, with 12 bases between. This CDR3 has 15 amino acids. CDR3 in DNA: TGTGCCAGCAGTTTTACCGGGACTTCCCAAGAGACCCAGTACTTC. This encodes CASSFTGTSQETQYF.

V gene TRBV9 combines with J gene TRBJ2-6, with D possibly TRBD1 on 7 matching bases. V was cut by 0 bases and J by 0 bases, with 13 bases left in between. This CDR3 is 18 amino acids long. CDR1 and CDR2 from the germline V gene are SGDLS and YYNGEE. CDR3 sequence: CASSVAQGEASGANVLTF. CDR3 coding DNA: TGTGCCAGCAGCGTAGCCCAGGGGGAGGCCTCTGGGGCCAACGTCCTGACTTTC.

This clonotype has ten or more counts. V and J are TRBV7-8 and TRBJ1-1; possibly TRBD1 for D (6 bases). The V and J ends lost 9 bases and 0 bases respectively, with 17 bases between them. CDR1 is SGHVS, CDR2 FQNEAQ, per germline. The CDR3 contains 15 residues. The CDR3 reads CASSWGTGMNTEAFF. In nucleotides, the CDR3 is TGTGCCAGTAGTTGGGGAACAGGGATGAACACTGAAGCTTTCTTT.

The CDR3 sequence is CASSGSGGAGLDEQFF. The DNA of the CDR3 is TGTGCCAGCAGCGGTAGCGGGGGGGCCGGTTTAGATGAGCAGTTCTTC. The chain couples TRBV7-9 to TRBJ2-1, with TRBD2 identical over 11 bases. Germline V gene sequence: CDR1 SEHNR, CDR2 FQNEAQ (reference sequence). V dropped 5 bases and J dropped 8; count of bases not matched to a gene: 11. The CDR3 loop spans 16 amino acids.

This clonotype was counted at least ten times. The chain carries TRBV12-3 or TRBV12-4 and TRBJ2-1; unclear D gene. The CDR3 runs 17 residues. Trimming left V 2 bases short and J 0 bases short, with 14 bases between. Here the CDR3 reads CASSLSPATSSYNEQFF. In DNA, the CDR3 is TGTGCCAGCAGTTTATCCCCGGCAACGAGCTCCTACAATGAGCAGTTCTTC.

The chain recombines TRBV12-3 or TRBV12-4 with TRBJ1-5; 8 bases agree with TRBD1. The CDR3 loop spans 14 amino acids. V shed 4 bases and J 6 bases; nucleotides not matched to a gene: 5. This CDR3 is CASSSTGVGQPQHF. The CDR3 region has the DNA TGTGCCAGCAGTTCGACAGGGGTGGGTCAGCCCCAGCATTTT.

V gene TRBV10-3 combines with J gene TRBJ1-2; D not certain. CDR3 length: 12 amino acids. From germline, CDR1 is ENHRY and CDR2 SYGVKD. V gave up 7 bases and J gave up 3 bases, with 9 bases separating them. The CDR3 loop is CAIKRVDYGYTF. The CDR3 nucleotides are TGTGCCATCAAAAGGGTTGACTATGGCTACACCTTC.

The CDR3 DNA reads as TGTGCCAGCAGCTTAAAGTCAGGGAACACCGGGGAGCTGTTTTTT. Amino acids: CASSLKSGNTGELFF. This chain uses TRBV7-6 with TRBJ2-2, with no clear D. CDR1 is SGHVS and CDR2 is FNYEAQ in the germline V gene. The V gene lost 2 bases and the J gene lost 1 base, with 8 bases spanning the gap. This CDR3 spans 15 amino acids.

The sample holds a few counts of this clonotype. The chain recombines TRBV6-1 with TRBJ1-1, with no clear D. The V end lost 1 base, the J end lost 5 bases, and 8 bases lay between the germline ends. The CDR3 runs to 13 residues. Germline V gives CDR1 MNHNS, CDR2 SASEGT. The CDR3 DNA reads TGTGCCAGCAGTGAAGGTAAAAAGACTGAAGCTTTCTTT. Amino acid sequence: CASSEGKKTEAFF.

This chain uses TRBV2 with TRBJ1-1; tentatively, D is TRBD1 (5 bases). This CDR3 has 15 residues. The germline gives CDR1 SNHLY, CDR2 FYNNEI. Trimming shortened V by 4 bases and J by 4 bases, and 16 bases separated the two germline ends. The DNA of the CDR3 is TGTGCCAGCAGTGCTTGGGGGAAGGGATCCACTGAAGCTTTCTTT. Protein: CASSAWGKGSTEAFF.

The chain combines TRBV7-8 with TRBJ1-2; TRBD1 might be the D (5 bases). CDR3 length: 17 amino acids. The V gene's germline CDR1 is SGHVS and CDR2 FQNEAQ. With 7 bases removed from V and 3 bases from J, the gap between germline ends came to 24 bases. The CDR3 DNA follows: TGTGCCAGCACCCTGCGGGGCAGGGACGGGGTTTACTATGGCTACACCTTC. Translated, it gives CASTLRGRDGVYYGYTF.

This clonotype has only a few counts. This chain connects TRBV29-1 to TRBJ2-1; TRBD1 aligns across 7 bases. The CDR3 is 12 residues long. V shed 7 bases and J 7 bases; nucleotides not matched to a gene: 7. Germline V gives CDR1 SQVTM, CDR2 ANQGSEA. The CDR3 loop reads CSGRQGWNEQFF. CDR3 coding DNA: TGCAGCGGCCGACAGGGTTGGAATGAGCAGTTCTTC.

The table lists this clonotype with a few counts. The rearrangement uses TRBV19 and TRBJ1-1, with TRBD1 matching over 7 bases. This CDR3 is built from 14 residues. J was trimmed by 1 base and V by 6 bases; bases with no gene match: 5. Germline CDR1 LNHDA, CDR2 SQIVND (reference sequence). In DNA, the CDR3 is TGTGCCAGTAGCGAACAGGGGAGGAACACTGAAGCTTTCTTT. This codes for CASSEQGRNTEAFF.

J is TRBJ1-6 and V is TRBV6-6; D may be TRBD1 (5 bases). The CDR3 contains 15 residues. Germline V gene lookup returns CDR1 MNHNY and CDR2 SVGAGI (reference sequence). With 4 bases removed from V and 10 bases from J, the gap between germline ends came to 17 bases. The CDR3 protein is CASSSEGDRGSPLHF. CDR3 nucleotide sequence: TGTGCCAGCAGTTCAGAAGGGGACCGAGGATCACCCCTCCACTTT.

The chain has TRBV6-1 and TRBJ2-1; 8 nucleotides agree with TRBD2. This CDR3 is built from 16 residues. V lost 5 bases to trimming and J lost 5 bases; unmatched junction nucleotides: 11. CDR1 is MNHNS and CDR2 is SASEGT in the germline V gene. The CDR3 sequence is CASSLSGDLPHNEQFF. As DNA, the CDR3 is TGTGCCAGCAGTCTTAGCGGGGACCTACCCCACAATGAGCAGTTCTTC.

In its sample, this clonotype was seen a few times. J is TRBJ1-5 and V is TRBV27, with a weak D call TRBD1 (5 bases). V gave up 5 bases and J gave up 0 bases, with 17 bases separating them. CDR1 and CDR2 from the germline V gene are MNHEY and SMNVEV (reference sequence). CDR3 length equals 17 residues. CDR3 protein: CASSHGTGPYSNQPQHF. The CDR3 coding sequence is TGTGCCAGCAGTCACGGGACGGGCCCCTATAGCAATCAGCCCCAGCATTTT.

This clonotype has ten or more counts. The chain uses TRBV7-2 and TRBJ2-5, with TRBD2 matching 11 bases. CDR1 is SGHTA, CDR2 FQGNSA, per germline. With V trimmed by 5 bases and J by 3 bases, 2 bases remained unmatched. CDR3 length: 14 residues. The CDR3 DNA reads TGTGCCAGCAGCACGGGACTAGCGGAAGAGACCCAGTACTTC. It codes for CASSTGLAEETQYF.